This TCR beta chain appears in the sequencing data of a study of CD8+ T cells in alopecia areata (dated by TCRdb to the late 2010s). Notes on the research overall: The treated patients took part in an open-label pilot trial in which moderate-to-severe alopecia areata was treated with oral tofacitinib at 5 to 10 mg twice daily. Patients received tofacitinib for 6 to 18 months and were then followed off drug for 6 months to check for delayed response and recurrence. High-throughput TCRbeta sequencing was used to examine T cell clonal expansion in alopecia areata in both the C3H/HeJ mouse model and human patients. Human TCRbeta sequencing covered scalp tissue and sorted CD4+ and CD8+ peripheral blood T cells from patchy and totalis/universalis alopecia areata patients and healthy controls. Tofacitinib-treated patients had biopsies at baseline and at 4 and 24 weeks of treatment, with a later scalp biopsy in several patients. Scalp clonality was compared among normal scalp (n=4), patchy alopecia areata scalp (n=8), and alopecia totalis/universalis scalp (n=8). RNA was extracted with the PAXgene miRNA kit for fixed scalp, the miRNeasy kit for PBMCs, and the RNeasy kit for mouse skin. Amplification of TCRbeta CDR3 regions was done by immunoSEQ multiplex PCR using 35 Vbeta forward primers and 13 Jbeta reverse primers.

General conclusions and limits of the study: Unlike mouse skin, where gammadelta T cells dominate, normal human skin contains resident alphabeta T cells that get sequenced too, which complicates analysis of the scalp TCR repertoire. Compared with normal scalp, lesional scalp had higher clonality and more expanded CD8+ clones, particularly in alopecia totalis/universalis, a pattern that suggests antigenic drive. Compared with mice, TCR sequences shared between patients were less clear, possibly partly because of HLA diversity across the patient population.

Library preparation used the immunoSEQ multiplex PCR assay. To provide template for TCR sequencing, every sample had RNA extracted and reverse transcribed into cDNA. First-strand cDNA was synthesized with SuperScript III using a 2:1 mix of oligo-dT and random hexamers. A synthetic immune receptor repertoire was used to measure amplification bias, and any remaining bias was corrected computationally. Under the source paper's analysis protocol: Raw reads were preprocessed to remove errors, and CDR3 was defined according to IMGT conventions as the region from the conserved cysteine to phenylalanine. Clonality was computed as 1 minus the Shannon entropy, with the entropy normalized by log2 of the number of productive unique TCRs. Whether scalp clones were CD4 or CD8 was inferred by matching scalp TCRbeta sequences against CD4 and CD8 repertoires sorted from blood. TCRdb retrieved this table from immuneACCESS and kept in-frame rearrangements only. Not all clones are present; in checked studies, unresolved V genes account for under half, and no reason is known for the remainder. The DNA gave D and trimming, while V, J and clone size come from that table. In all, the sample holds roughly 170,000 clones, and over 50% of those were seen once. Of the sample, over 12% falls within the top ten clones.

Explained via the paper, the time point label denotes: baseline before oral tofacitinib. Lesional scalp punch biopsies and peripheral blood were collected from alopecia areata patients. PBMCs were isolated by density centrifugation and stained for CD3, CD4 and CD8, and CD4+ and CD8+ T cells were sorted on a FACSAria. A few counts support this clone. Its antigen has not been determined. Qualities for individual bases were not recorded, and no much larger clone is one base off. Including the terminal cysteine and phenylalanine, the CDR3 comprises 13 residues. Only the CDR3 part of the read is kept: 39 bases, read in frame from the first base. Trimming at the junction amounts to 5 bases on V and 2 bases on J, and the germline ends lie 9 bases apart. According to the germline V gene, CDR1 reads SQVTM and CDR2 reads ANQGSEA.

This TCR was recovered from a human donor with alopecia areata. The specimen was CD4+ T cells sorted from blood, collected at week 0. The rearrangement joined TRBV29-1 to TRBJ2-2; the D gene cannot be resolved beyond TRBD1 or TRBD2, each matching 6 bases. The nucleotides are TGCAGCGTTAGGGGGGTTAACACCGGGGAGCTGTTTTTT. Its amino acids are CSVRGVNTGELFF.